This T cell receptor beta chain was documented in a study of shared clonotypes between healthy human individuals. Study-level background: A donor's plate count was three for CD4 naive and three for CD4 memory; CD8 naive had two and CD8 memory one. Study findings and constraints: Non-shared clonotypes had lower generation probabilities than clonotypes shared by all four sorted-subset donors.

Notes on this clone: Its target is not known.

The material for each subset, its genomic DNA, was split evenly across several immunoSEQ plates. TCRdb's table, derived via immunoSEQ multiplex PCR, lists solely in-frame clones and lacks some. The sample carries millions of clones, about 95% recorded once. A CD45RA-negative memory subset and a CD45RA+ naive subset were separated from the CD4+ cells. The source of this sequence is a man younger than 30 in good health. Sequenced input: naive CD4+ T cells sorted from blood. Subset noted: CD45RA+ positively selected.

CDR3 residues: CASSQAPGGRGNTEAFF. The CDR3, as DNA: TGCGCCAGCAGCCAAGCGCCCGGGGGACGAGGGAACACTGAAGCTTTCTTT. This chain links TRBV4-3 with TRBJ1-1; possible D gene TRBD1, 5 bases. The CDR3 sequence is 17 residues long. V was clipped by 1 base and J by 1 base, with 16 bases between them. From germline, CDR1 is LGHNA and CDR2 YSLEER.